The present T cell receptor beta chain was sequenced within a study of blood T cell repertoires in COVID-19. Turning to the study itself: The origin of the acute and convalescent COVID-19 samples was the United States, Italy and Spain. From T cells, B-cell-depleted T cells, or PBMCs came the material, which was cDNA or gDNA.

Germline lookup yields CDR1 ENHRY and CDR2 SYGVKD. The CDR3 is made up of 12 amino acids. V lost 3 bases to trimming and J lost 4 bases, with 6 bases between them. Seattle participants joined during active infection and were tracked over time. In the authors' workflow: From reference gene primer amplification, estimates of nucleated cell counts were derived. Some clones are missing from TCRdb's copy, which holds only in-frame ones; the method was immunoSEQ multiplex PCR. V, J and clone size were drawn from that table, and D and trimming were deduced from the DNA. The repertoire has around 270,000 clones, 75% to 95% of them found once; the top ten carry under 3%.

This receptor was taken from a person aged 18-35 years with COVID-19, enrolled during active disease. The sequencing input was peripheral blood. This chain links TRBV10-3 with TRBJ1-2; no definite D call. The CDR3 protein is CAISDIGYGYTF. CDR3 sequence (DNA): TGTGCCATCAGTGATATCGGCTATGGCTACACCTTC.